The clone carrying this TCR beta chain was counted a few times. Its cognate antigen is unknown. This sample was taken from a study of shared clonotypes between healthy human individuals. Across the whole study: A donor's plate count was three for CD4 naive and three for CD4 memory; CD8 naive had two and CD8 memory one. Study-level results: Larger estimated richness was generally seen in naive subsets than in memory subsets.

Adults of Caucasian background living in Nashville, Tennessee made up all donors. Memory CD4+ cells were the fraction left after CD45RA+ naive selection. Using immunoSEQ multiplex PCR, the repertoire was profiled, and TCRdb retains in-frame clones only, with some absent. The sample has about a million clones; 77% are singletons. The sequence was collected from a young man in good health. Some clones in this sample may be carry-over from other donors' samples. Sequencing was performed on memory CD4+ T cells from PBMCs. Subset meaning: CD45RA-negative fraction.

The CDR3 is CASSFDRAHDGAFF. CDR3 in DNA: TGTGCCAGCAGCTTCGACAGGGCCCACGACGGAGCTTTCTTT. The J gene is TRBJ1-1, the V gene TRBV5-5; 7 nucleotides line up with TRBD1. Germline CDR1 is SGHKS and CDR2 is YYEKEE (reference sequence). With 2 bases clipped from V and 10 bases from J, the junction kept 11 bases outside the gene matches. The CDR3 is 14 residues long.